This note documents a single T cell receptor beta chain sequence. The CDR3 contains 13 residues. CDR1 is WSHSY, CDR2 SAAADI, per germline. This specimen comes from a study of shared clonotypes between healthy human individuals. Here immunoSEQ multiplex PCR was the method, and the copy in TCRdb shows in-frame clones only, minus some. In the table there are about 500,000 clones, approximately 71% of which are singletons. The source of this sequence is a woman aged 40 to 50 in good health. Some clones in this sample may be carry-over from other donors' samples. Sequenced material: PBMCs. The chain employs TRBV10-2 and TRBJ2-5; 9 bases match TRBD1. The J call is in doubt because the DNA end fits TRBJ2-7 better. CDR3 sequence reads: CASLGQGGHEQYF. Written as DNA, the CDR3 is TGCGCCAGCTTGGGACAGGGAGGTCACGAGCAGTACTTC.